This is a list of T cell receptor beta chains from one sample in a study of cytomegalovirus exposure and HLA in healthy donors. This table comes from immunoSEQ multiplex PCR, and its TCRdb copy is limited to in-frame clones, with some not included. The table includes about 160,000 clones, roughly 79% detected once. The sample was PBMCs. Every receptor here comes from a man in his late teens or twenties in good health and CMV-seropositive. The CDR3 runs from the conserved cysteine through the conserved F or W. D genes are given only for firm matches. Only part of the rows carry a size: once, few, many, or a class if the clone is expanded.

D: .
V: TRBV6-5
J: TRBJ1-3
size: once
DNA: TGTGCCAGCACTCCGGGGGTACCTGGAAACACCATATATTTT
CDR3: CASTPGVPGNTIYF

D: .
V: TRBV7-9
J: TRBJ2-1
size: .
DNA: TGTGCCAGCAGCTCGACTAGTGGGCCATCCCCTGACTACAATGAGCAGTTCTTC
CDR3: CASSSTSGPSPDYNEQFF

D: .
V: TRBV14
J: TRBJ2-7
size: .
DNA: TGTGCCAGCAGCCTCTTCAGGGCCGTCTCCTACGAGCAGTACTTC
CDR3: CASSLFRAVSYEQYF

D: .
V: TRBV5-4
J: TRBJ1-1
size: .
DNA: TGTGCCAGCAGCGCTCCAGGGATGAACACTGAAGCTTTCTTT
CDR3: CASSAPGMNTEAFF

D: TRBD2
V: TRBV30
J: TRBJ2-1
size: .
DNA: TGTGCCTGGAGTGCAGCGGGAGTAGGGCAGTTCTTC
CDR3: CAWSAAGVGQFF

D: TRBD2
V: TRBV2
J: TRBJ2-1
size: once
DNA: TGTGCCAGCAGTGCTAGCGGAAGCTCCTACAATGAGCAGTTCTTC
CDR3: CASSASGSSYNEQFF

D: TRBD1
V: TRBV29-1
J: TRBJ1-2
size: few
DNA: TGCAGCGTGACAGGGGGCGCATCCTATGGCTACACCTTC
CDR3: CSVTGGASYGYTF

D: TRBD2
V: TRBV19
J: TRBJ2-6
size: .
DNA: TGTGCCAGTCAAACATGGGAGGGCTCTGGGGCCAACGTCCTGACTTTC
CDR3: CASQTWEGSGANVLTF

D: TRBD1
V: TRBV5-5
J: TRBJ2-1
size: .
DNA: TGTGCCAGCTCGCGGACAGGCACTCTCACCTACAATGAGCAGTTCTTC
CDR3: CASSRTGTLTYNEQFF

D: .
V: TRBV30
J: TRBJ1-1
size: .
DNA: TGTGCCTGGAGTCTTCCAGGGAGGGCGGACACTGAAGCTTTCTTT
CDR3: CAWSLPGRADTEAFF

D: TRBD1
V: TRBV2
J: TRBJ2-1
size: .
DNA: TGTGCCAGCAGTGGAATCCCCAGGGGGCGAACGATCGGCTACAATGAGCAGTTCTTC
CDR3: CASSGIPRGRTIGYNEQFF

D: TRBD1
V: TRBV19
J: TRBJ2-4
size: .
DNA: TGTGCCAGTAGTATGAAGGGGGCAGGAGACATTCAGTACTTC
CDR3: CASSMKGAGDIQYF

D: .
V: TRBV19
J: TRBJ2-3
size: .
DNA: TGTGCCAGTAGTATCGGCAGTGGGGGGGCCACAGATACGCAGTATTTT
CDR3: CASSIGSGGATDTQYF

D: .
V: TRBV28
J: TRBJ2-5
size: .
DNA: TGTGCCAGCAGCCCGACAGGAGTTCCTCAAGAGACCCAGTACTTC
CDR3: CASSPTGVPQETQYF

D: .
V: TRBV25-1
J: TRBJ1-1
size: .
DNA: TGTGCCAGCAGAACAGGCTCCAATGAAGCTTTCTTT
CDR3: CASRTGSNEAFF

D: .
V: TRBV6-5
J: TRBJ1-5
size: few
DNA: TGTGCCAGCAGTTATTCAACGGGTCAGCCCCAGCATTTT
CDR3: CASSYSTGQPQHF

D: .
V: TRBV6-1
J: TRBJ2-6
size: .
DNA: TGTGCCAGCACAACAGGGTCCGGGGCCAACGTCCTGACTTTC
CDR3: CASTTGSGANVLTF

D: .
V: TRBV5-4
J: TRBJ2-3
size: once
DNA: TGTGCCAGCAGTACTCCGGGACAACGGGTCACAGATACGCAGTATTTT
CDR3: CASSTPGQRVTDTQYF

D: TRBD2
V: TRBV10-3
J: TRBJ2-3
size: .
DNA: TGTGCCATCAGTGGATCTTTTGCGTTGGCTAGCGGTAGCACAGATACGCAGTATTTT
CDR3: CAISGSFALASGSTDTQYF

D: .
V: TRBV9
J: TRBJ1-3
size: .
DNA: TGTGCCAGCAGCGCGGCAGGGAACTCTGGAAACACCATATATTTT
CDR3: CASSAAGNSGNTIYF

D: .
V: TRBV7-9
J: TRBJ1-1
size: .
DNA: TGTGCCAGCAGCTTAGAGGTATATGGGCTGAACACTGAAGCTTTCTTT
CDR3: CASSLEVYGLNTEAFF

D: .
V: TRBV27
J: TRBJ2-4
size: once
DNA: TGTGCCAGCAGTCCGTTCGGTTCCCTAGCCAAAAACATTCAGTACTTC
CDR3: CASSPFGSLAKNIQYF

D: TRBD1
V: TRBV4-3
J: TRBJ1-1
size: .
DNA: TGCGCCAGCAGCCAAGGCACAGGGGTAGGGACTGAAGCTTTCTTT
CDR3: CASSQGTGVGTEAFF

D: .
V: TRBV27
J: TRBJ1-3
size: .
DNA: TGTGCCAGCAGTTTAAGCCCCTTAACTACCATATATTTT
CDR3: CASSLSPLTTIYF

D: TRBD1
V: TRBV9
J: TRBJ2-3
size: once
DNA: TGTGCCAGCAGCGGAAGGACAGGGGAAGATACGCAGTATTTT
CDR3: CASSGRTGEDTQYF

D: TRBD1
V: TRBV6-5
J: TRBJ1-5
size: .
DNA: TGTGCCAGCAGTCGACAGGGGCACAATCAGCCCCAGCATTTT
CDR3: CASSRQGHNQPQHF

D: TRBD1
V: TRBV5-8
J: TRBJ1-5
size: .
DNA: TGTGCCAGCAGCTTGGGGGGACAGAGCAATCAGCCCCAGCATTTT
CDR3: CASSLGGQSNQPQHF

D: TRBD1
V: TRBV13
J: TRBJ2-5
size: .
DNA: TGTGCCAGCAGCGCGTCCGGGACAGGGGGCGAGGGTTGGGAGACCCAGTACTTC
CDR3: CASSASGTGGEGWETQYF

D: .
V: TRBV4-2
J: TRBJ1-4
size: .
DNA: TGTGCCAGCAGCCAAGTCGGGGCGGGAAATGAAAAACTGTTTTTT
CDR3: CASSQVGAGNEKLFF

D: .
V: TRBV5-6
J: TRBJ1-2
size: .
DNA: TGTGCCAGCAGCTTTAGCACTAGCAACTATGGCTACACCTTC
CDR3: CASSFSTSNYGYTF

D: .
V: TRBV7-9
J: TRBJ2-1
size: .
DNA: TGTGCCAGCAGCTTATTTGCGACTCGACCCTCCTACAATGAGCAGTTCTTC
CDR3: CASSLFATRPSYNEQFF

D: TRBD2
V: TRBV5-5
J: TRBJ2-1
size: .
DNA: TGTGCCAGCAGCTTGGGGGGACTAGTCTCCTACAATGAGCAGTTCTTC
CDR3: CASSLGGLVSYNEQFF

D: TRBD2
V: TRBV7-8
J: TRBJ2-1
size: .
DNA: TGTGCCAGCAGTCCGACTAGCGGGAGGGAGAATGAGCAGTTCTTC
CDR3: CASSPTSGRENEQFF

D: TRBD1
V: TRBV28
J: TRBJ1-1
size: few
DNA: TGTGCCAGCAGTTCGGAATACCCCCGGGACAGCTTAATGAACACTGAAGCTTTCTTT
CDR3: CASSSEYPRDSLMNTEAFF

D: TRBD1
V: TRBV4-2
J: TRBJ2-2
size: .
DNA: TGTGCCAGCAGCCAGTCATACCGGGACAGGGCTTACACCGGGGAGCTGTTTTTT
CDR3: CASSQSYRDRAYTGELFF

D: TRBD1
V: TRBV9
J: TRBJ2-5
size: .
DNA: TGTGCCAGCAGCGTAGGGGACAGGGTGGAGACCCAGTACTTC
CDR3: CASSVGDRVETQYF

D: TRBD2
V: TRBV4-2
J: TRBJ2-2
size: .
DNA: TGTGCCAGCAGCCAAGGGGGGGTAGCGGGAGCGAACACCGGGGAGCTGTTTTTT
CDR3: CASSQGGVAGANTGELFF

D: TRBD1
V: TRBV18
J: TRBJ2-1
size: .
DNA: TGTGCCAGCTCAGCCGGGACAGGGGCCAATGAGCAGTTCTTC
CDR3: CASSAGTGANEQFF

D: .
V: TRBV4-2
J: TRBJ1-5
size: few
DNA: TGTGCCAGCAGCCAAGGGTTACTTGAGGGCCATCAGCCCCAGCATTTT
CDR3: CASSQGLLEGHQPQHF

D: TRBD1
V: TRBV10-3
J: TRBJ2-5
size: .
DNA: TGTGCCATCAGTGGACCGGGACAGGGGCTTTCCGACTTC
CDR3: CAISGPGQGLSDF

D: TRBD1
V: TRBV28
J: TRBJ2-7
size: .
DNA: TGTGCCAGCAGTTTTGGGACAGGGTCCTACGAGCAGTACTTC
CDR3: CASSFGTGSYEQYF

D: .
V: TRBV18
J: TRBJ1-3
size: .
DNA: TGTGCCAGCTCACCGACGGGGGGAACTACTGGAAACACCATATATTTT
CDR3: CASSPTGGTTGNTIYF

D: TRBD2
V: TRBV7-9
J: TRBJ2-7
size: .
DNA: TGTGCCAGCAGCCCAGCCCTAGCGGGGGGTGAGCAGTACTTC
CDR3: CASSPALAGGEQYF

D: .
V: TRBV11-2
J: TRBJ1-1
size: .
DNA: TGTGCCAGCAGCGTCGGGGAACGAACGAACACTGAAGCTTTCTTT
CDR3: CASSVGERTNTEAFF

D: .
V: TRBV11-2
J: TRBJ1-1
size: .
DNA: TGTGCCAGCAGCTGGGGAGTGAACACTGAAGCTTTCTTT
CDR3: CASSWGVNTEAFF

D: TRBD2
V: TRBV5-4
J: TRBJ2-5
size: once
DNA: TGTGCCAGCGGGGGGGACTTCCAAGAGACCCAGTACTTC
CDR3: CASGGDFQETQYF

D: .
V: TRBV6-5
J: TRBJ1-1
size: .
DNA: TGTGCCAGCAGTTACCTAGAAACAGGGACTGAAGCTTTCTTT
CDR3: CASSYLETGTEAFF

D: TRBD2
V: TRBV29-1
J: TRBJ2-3
size: few
DNA: TGCAGCGTTGGGGGTAGCGGGGTCCCTTTGGCAGATACGCAGTATTTT
CDR3: CSVGGSGVPLADTQYF

D: TRBD1
V: TRBV13
J: TRBJ2-5
size: few
DNA: TGTGCCAGCAGGACCTCCCGGGACAGGGGGCAGTTAGAGACCCAGTACTTC
CDR3: CASRTSRDRGQLETQYF

D: .
V: TRBV10-2
J: TRBJ2-7
size: few
DNA: TGCGCCAGCAGTGAAGGTGCCGTTCTTAACTACGAGCAGTACTTC
CDR3: CASSEGAVLNYEQYF

D: .
V: TRBV4-1
J: TRBJ2-1
size: once
DNA: TGCGCCAGCAGCAGAGGGACCGGGAGCAATGAGCAGTTCTTC
CDR3: CASSRGTGSNEQFF